The clone carrying this T cell receptor (beta chain) has only a few counts. Its antigen is unidentified. Germline lookup yields CDR1 SNHLY and CDR2 FYNNEI. V lost 6 bases to trimming and J lost 8 bases, with 16 bases between them. This CDR3 is 13 amino acids long. The source of the sample is a study of beta chain features in type 1 diabetes. Broader study findings: Within each of all four CD4+ subsets, Type 1 diabetes patients had TCRB CDR3s that were moderately but significantly shorter.

Expressed TCRB transcripts were sequenced after all isolated RNA was converted to cDNA. The protocol was immunoSEQ multiplex PCR, while the TCRdb copy is restricted to in-frame clones and leaves out a portion. The table shows about 120,000 clones, with about 15% occurring only once. The chain employs TRBV2 and TRBJ2-5; D not certain. The TCR originated in a man younger than 45 with type 1 diabetes. Material: central memory CD4+ T cells from blood. The CDR3 sequence: CASRPDMATTQYF. The CDR3 nucleotides are TGTGCCAGCAGGCCTGACATGGCAACAACCCAGTACTTC.